The 16 T cell receptor beta chains in this list originate from one sample, sequenced in a study of STAT5B mutations in CD4+ large granular lymphocyte leukemia. TCRdb keeps only in-frame clones here, not all; method: immunoSEQ multiplex PCR. The data contain about 30,000 clones, 65% to 80% of them singletons. What was sequenced was CD4+ T cells from blood buffy coats. The receptor set was obtained from a human donor in good health.

The V and J genes are TRBV11-2 and TRBJ2-7, with no clear D. CDR1 is SGHAT and CDR2 is FQNNGV in the germline V gene. The V end was cut by 4 bases, the J end by 0 bases, with 10 bases between. This CDR3 is 14 amino acids long. The DNA for the CDR3 is TGTGCCAGCAGCTCCCCCTTTACCTCCTACGAGCAGTACTTC. Translated, it gives CASSSPFTSYEQYF. Together with reference TRBV11-2 and TRBJ2-7, the CDR3 gives the full variable domain: EAGVAQSPRYKIIEKRQSVAFWCNPISGHATLYWYQQILGQGPKLLIQFQNNGVVDDSQLPKDRFSAERLKGVDSTLKIQPAKLEDSAVYLCASSSPFTSYEQYFGPGTRLTVT.

This chain joins TRBV6-1 and TRBJ1-3, with 10 bases that match TRBD1. V lost 5 bases to trimming and J lost 5 bases; unmatched junction nucleotides: 6. The CDR3 runs to 15 residues. Germline values: CDR1 MNHNS, CDR2 SASEGT. CDR3 sequence: CASSPRQGARNTIYF. The CDR3, as DNA: TGTGCCAGCAGTCCTCGACAGGGGGCGCGAAACACCATATATTTT.

V is TRBV14 and J is TRBJ1-4; D uncertain. In germline, CDR1 is SGHDN, CDR2 FVKESK. The length of the CDR3 is 16 residues. The V end was cut by 0 bases, the J end by 0 bases, with 8 bases between. The CDR3 sequence: CASSQEKTATNEKLFF. DNA of the CDR3: TGTGCCAGCAGCCAAGAAAAGACGGCAACTAATGAAAAACTGTTTTTT.

The rearrangement uses TRBV4-1 and TRBJ2-2; 8 bases are shared with TRBD2. Looked up from germline, CDR1 is MGHRA and CDR2 is YSYEKL. The CDR3 consists of 15 residues. V lost 5 bases and J lost 0; bases outside the gene matches: 2. CDR3 in DNA: TGCGCCAGCAGCACTAGCGGCCCGAACACCGGGGAGCTGTTTTTT. Its translation: CASSTSGPNTGELFF.

The chain is built from TRBV6-5 and TRBJ1-4; 7 positions match TRBD1. The germline gives CDR1 MNHEY, CDR2 SVGAGI. CDR3 length: 13 amino acids. The V gene end was trimmed by 0 bases and the J gene end by 14 bases; junction bases not matched to a gene: 6. CDR3 bases: TGTGCCAGCAGTTACTCATTAACAGGGGTTCTGTTTTTT. It is translated as CASSYSLTGVLFF.

This sequence joins TRBV27 and TRBJ2-7, with a weak D call TRBD2 (5 bases). Deletions cut 6 bases from V and 6 bases from J, with 18 bases between. Germline values: CDR1 MNHEY, CDR2 SMNVEV (reference sequence). The CDR3 length is 14 residues. CDR3 sequence: CASSLRQEALEQYF. CDR3 coding DNA: TGTGCCAGCAGCCTCCGCCAGGAGGCCCTCGAGCAGTACTTC.

The chain joins TRBV4-1 to TRBJ2-7, with 7 bases that match TRBD1. Germline trimming cut 1 base from V and 2 bases from J; bases unmatched to any gene: 5. The CDR3 loop spans 15 amino acids. The V gene's germline CDR1 is MGHRA and CDR2 YSYEKL. DNA of the CDR3: TGCGCCAGCAGCCAAGTAGACAGGGCCCCCTACGAGCAGTACTTC. This encodes CASSQVDRAPYEQYF.

The rearrangement joins TRBV11-2 to TRBJ2-3, with D perhaps TRBD1 (5 bases). Trimming removed 1 base from V and 1 base from J, with 15 bases in between. The CDR3 contains 17 residues. Germline loops: CDR1 SGHAT, CDR2 FQNNGV. The CDR3 is CASSLGWSQTGTDTQYF. The CDR3 DNA is TGTGCCAGCAGCTTAGGTTGGTCGCAGACAGGCACAGATACGCAGTATTTT.

In its sample, this clone was seen a few times. V and J are TRBV28 and TRBJ2-7, with 7 positions matching TRBD1. This CDR3 region has 16 residues. Germline assignment: CDR1 MDHEN and CDR2 SYDVKM. The junction had 14 bases not matched to a gene; V was cut back by 6 bases and J by 3 bases. The CDR3 spells CASRSEVRGQYYEQYF. CDR3 bases: TGTGCCAGCAGATCCGAGGTTAGGGGGCAATACTACGAGCAGTACTTC.

This clone was seen a few times. J is TRBJ1-5 and V is TRBV6-5, with D maybe TRBD1 (5 bases). CDR1 and CDR2 from the germline V gene are MNHEY and SVGAGI. CDR3 size: 15 residues. Trimming left V 4 bases short and J 0 bases short, with 10 bases between. The CDR3 nucleotides read TGTGCCAGCAGTTCAGGGCCGGGTAGCAATCAGCCCCAGCATTTT. Its translation is CASSSGPGSNQPQHF.

This clone was recorded only once. The chain combines TRBV5-1 with TRBJ2-1; D gene uncertain. Germline assignment: CDR1 SGHRS and CDR2 YFSETQ. The CDR3 contains 14 residues. The V gene lost 1 base and the J gene lost 5 bases, with 10 bases spanning the gap. CDR3 in DNA: TGCGCCAGCAGCTTGTTTGGCCACCACAATGAGCAGTTCTTC. Its protein is CASSLFGHHNEQFF.

V is TRBV19 and J is TRBJ2-5, with D possibly being TRBD1 or TRBD2 (5 bases each). Judging by the DNA end, TRBJ2-7 fits better; the J call may be wrong. Germline V gives CDR1 LNHDA, CDR2 SQIVND (reference sequence). CDR3 length equals 12 residues. The CDR3 loop reads CASSSGTYEQYF. CDR3 coding DNA: TGTGCCAGTAGTTCAGGGACGTACGAGCAGTACTTC.

This chain connects TRBV18 to TRBJ2-7; TRBD2 is a possible D gene (5 bases). This CDR3 has 15 amino acids. Trimming stripped 1 base from V and 6 bases from J, with 16 bases between. Germline V gives CDR1 KGHSH, CDR2 LQKENI. DNA of the CDR3: TGTGCCAGCTCACCACTCGGGGTCGGCCGCGGCGAGCAGTACTTC. As protein: CASSPLGVGRGEQYF.

The chain combines TRBV30 with TRBJ1-1; 8 bases are a match to TRBD1. The trim removed 7 bases at V and 5 bases at J, leaving 6 bases unmatched. CDR1 is GTSNPN and CDR2 is SVGIG in the germline V gene (reference sequence). The CDR3 is made up of 12 amino acids. The CDR3 loop reads CASTGVGTEAFF. CDR3 coding DNA: TGTGCCTCGACAGGGGTAGGGACTGAAGCTTTCTTT.

This clone was recorded only once. This rearrangement joins TRBV15 to TRBJ2-7; D remains unclear. V lost 0 bases, J lost 1 base, and 10 bases lay in between. The CDR3 length is 15 residues. Germline values: CDR1 LNHNV, CDR2 YYDKDF (reference sequence). The CDR3 sequence: CATSREPLHSYEQYF. The CDR3 DNA follows: TGTGCCACCAGCAGAGAGCCCCTCCATTCCTACGAGCAGTACTTC.

V is TRBV6-6 and J is TRBJ2-3; 8 nucleotides line up with TRBD1. The germline gives CDR1 MNHNY, CDR2 SVGAGI (reference sequence). J lost 2 bases, V lost 6 bases, and 4 bases had no gene match. The CDR3 runs to 14 residues. CDR3 amino acids: CASSGQGLTDTQYF. Here the CDR3 DNA reads TGTGCCAGCAGCGGACAGGGTCTCACAGATACGCAGTATTTT.